The next 4 T cell receptor beta chains were all read from a single sample in a study of CD8+CD57+ T cells in acquired aplastic anemia. Genomic DNA provided the template from which TCR beta VDJ and CDR3 profiles were obtained. Via MiXCR, TCRdb re-called the reads, giving one row per CDR3 protein. The data contain about 250,000 distinct CDR3 sequences, around 46% of them singletons. Previously, flow cytometry had revealed CD8+CD57+ cell expansion in the patients chosen for sequencing. Material for sequencing was sorted CD4+, CD8+, or CD8+CD57+ T cells (not recorded which) from PBMCs. Receptor source: a human donor with aplastic anemia.

This clonotype has ten or more counts. The V and J genes are TRBV6-4 and TRBJ2-1, with 12 bases identical to TRBD2. This CDR3 has 15 residues. V shed 4 bases and J 5 bases; nucleotides not matched to a gene: 3. Germline V CDR1 and CDR2: MRHNA, SNTAGT. CDR3 amino acids: CASSASGGGNNEQFF. CDR3 nucleotide sequence: TGTGCCAGCAGTGCTAGCGGGGGGGGAAACAATGAGCAGTTCTTC.

The V gene is TRBV7-6, the J gene TRBJ1-6; TRBD1 is a possible D gene (6 bases). Trimming left V 5 bases short and J 6 bases short, with 11 bases between. Germline CDR1 is SGHVS and CDR2 is FNYEAQ. The CDR3 is 14 amino acids. CDR3 sequence reads: CASSTQGSNSPLHF. The CDR3 DNA sequence: TGTGCCAGCAGCACGCAGGGGTCTAATTCACCCCTCCACTTT.

The V gene is TRBV7-9, the J gene TRBJ2-7; tentatively, D is TRBD2 (6 bases). Trimming took off 5 bases at V and 3 bases at J, with 17 bases between the two ends. This CDR3 has 15 amino acids. CDR1 is SEHNR, CDR2 FQNEAQ, per germline (reference sequence). The CDR3 here is CASSNRREQIYEQYF. The DNA for the CDR3 is TGTGCCAGCAGCAACCGCCGGGAGCAGATCTACGAGCAGTACTTC.

V is TRBV25-1 and J is TRBJ1-1, with D unresolved. V lost 0 bases to trimming and J lost 4 bases, with 6 bases between them. The germline gives CDR1 MGHDK, CDR2 SYGVNS. This CDR3 spans 13 amino acids. The CDR3 DNA reads as TGTGCCAGCAGTGAATACGTAGGCACTGAAGCTTTCTTT. Amino acids: CASSEYVGTEAFF.